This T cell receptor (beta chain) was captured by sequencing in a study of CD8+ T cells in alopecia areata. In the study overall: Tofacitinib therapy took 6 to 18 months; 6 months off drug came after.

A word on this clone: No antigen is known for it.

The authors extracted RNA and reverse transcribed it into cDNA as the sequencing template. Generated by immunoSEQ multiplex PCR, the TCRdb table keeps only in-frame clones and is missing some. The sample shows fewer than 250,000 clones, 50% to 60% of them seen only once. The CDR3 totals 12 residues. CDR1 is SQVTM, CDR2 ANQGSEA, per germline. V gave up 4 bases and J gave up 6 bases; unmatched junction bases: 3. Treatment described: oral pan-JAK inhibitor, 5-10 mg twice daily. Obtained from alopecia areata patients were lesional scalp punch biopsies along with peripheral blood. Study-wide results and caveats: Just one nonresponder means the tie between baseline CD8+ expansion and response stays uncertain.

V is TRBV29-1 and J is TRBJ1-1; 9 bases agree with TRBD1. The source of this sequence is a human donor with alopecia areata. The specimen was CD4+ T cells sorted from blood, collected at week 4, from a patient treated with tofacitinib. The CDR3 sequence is CSVGTGAAEAFF. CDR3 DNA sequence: TGCAGCGTTGGGACAGGGGCGGCTGAAGCTTTCTTT.